This T cell receptor beta chain stems from a study of HIV-infected children after antiretroviral therapy interruption. The TCR library was built from RNA with a 3' RACE protocol and unique molecular identifiers. TCRdb analysed the 3' RACE reads with MiXCR anew, one entry per CDR3 protein. The table includes about 89,000 distinct CDR3 sequences, 6.9% detected once. Treatment meaning: PENTA 11 planned treatment interruption arm or continuous ART arm. CDR1 and CDR2 (germline): MNHEY, SMNVEV (reference sequence). V lost 6 bases, J lost 2 bases, and 8 bases lay in between. There are 14 residues in the CDR3.

Sequenced here: CD45RA+ CD4+ T cells from PBMCs, pooled from several time points, sampled from a donor given antiretroviral therapy, either interrupted or continuous. Subset: naive CD4+ CD45RA+ CD45RO- T cells. This TCR was sampled from a pool of human donors with HIV. V and J are TRBV27 and TRBJ2-6, with TRBD1 as a possible D gene (6 bases). The CDR3 loop reads CASSRGPGANVLTF. The CDR3 DNA reads as TGTGCCAGCAGCAGGGGACCTGGGGCCAACGTCCTGACTTTC. The whole variable domain, remainder taken from reference TRBV27 and TRBJ2-6, is EAQVTQNPRYLITVTGKKLTVTCSQNMNHEYMSWYRQDPGLGLRQIYYSMNVEVTDKGDVPEGYKVSRKEKRNFPLILESPSPNQTSLYFCASSRGPGANVLTFGAGSRLTVL.